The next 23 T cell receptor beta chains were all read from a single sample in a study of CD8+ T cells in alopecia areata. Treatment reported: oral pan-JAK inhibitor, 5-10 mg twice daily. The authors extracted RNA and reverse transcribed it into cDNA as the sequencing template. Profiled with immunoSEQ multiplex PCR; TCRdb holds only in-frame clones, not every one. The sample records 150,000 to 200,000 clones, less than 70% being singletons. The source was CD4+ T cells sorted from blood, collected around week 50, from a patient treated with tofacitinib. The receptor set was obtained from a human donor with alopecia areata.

The CDR3 bases are TGTGCCGAGACCGGGACAGGGGAACCAGATACGCAGTATTTT. This translates into CAETGTGEPDTQYF. The genes are TRBV27 and TRBJ2-3, with 10 bases fitting TRBD1. The CDR3 has 14 residues. The germline CDR1 and CDR2 sequences are MNHEY and SMNVEV (reference sequence). The V and J ends lost 11 bases and 4 bases, in that order; junction bases with no gene match: 9.

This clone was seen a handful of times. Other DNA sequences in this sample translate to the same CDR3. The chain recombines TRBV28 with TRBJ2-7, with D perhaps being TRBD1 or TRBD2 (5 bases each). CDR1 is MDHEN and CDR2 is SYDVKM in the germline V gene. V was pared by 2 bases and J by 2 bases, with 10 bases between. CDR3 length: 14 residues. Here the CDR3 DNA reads TGTGCCAGCAGTTTAGGGACGGTACCCTACGAGCAGTACTTC. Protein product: CASSLGTVPYEQYF. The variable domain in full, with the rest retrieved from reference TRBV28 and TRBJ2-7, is DVKVTQSSRYLVKRTGEKVFLECVQDMDHENMFWYRQDPGLGLRLIYFSYDVKMKEKGDIPEGYSVSREKKERFSLILESASTNQTSMYLCASSLGTVPYEQYFGPGTRLTVT.

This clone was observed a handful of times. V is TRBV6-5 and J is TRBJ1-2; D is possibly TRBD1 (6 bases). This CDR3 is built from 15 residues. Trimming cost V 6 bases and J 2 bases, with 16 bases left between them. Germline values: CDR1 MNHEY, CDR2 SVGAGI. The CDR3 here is CASSRNRELNYGYTF. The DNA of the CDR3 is TGTGCCAGCAGCAGAAACAGGGAACTAAACTATGGCTACACCTTC.

CDR3 DNA sequence: TGTGCTAGTGGTTTGGGACCTCGCGGGACAGGGAATTCACCCCTCCACTTT. It encodes CASGLGPRGTGNSPLHF. The rearrangement links TRBV12-5 to TRBJ1-6; 9 bases map to TRBD1. The CDR3 spans 17 residues. Trimming cost V 1 base and J 7 bases; bases outside gene matches: 8. Per the germline V gene, CDR1 is LGHNT and CDR2 is FRNRAP.

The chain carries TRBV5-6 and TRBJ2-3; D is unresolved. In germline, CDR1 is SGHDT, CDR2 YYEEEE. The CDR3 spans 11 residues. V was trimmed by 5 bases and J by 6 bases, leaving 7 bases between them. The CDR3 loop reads CASRGIDTQYF. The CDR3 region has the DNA TGTGCCAGCAGGGGTATCGATACGCAGTATTTT. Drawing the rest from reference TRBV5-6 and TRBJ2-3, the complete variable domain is DAGVTQSPTHLIKTRGQQVTLRCSPKSGHDTVSWYQQALGQGPQFIFQYYEEEERQRGNFPDRFSGHQFPNYSSELNVNALLLGDSALYLCASRGIDTQYFGPGTRLTVL.

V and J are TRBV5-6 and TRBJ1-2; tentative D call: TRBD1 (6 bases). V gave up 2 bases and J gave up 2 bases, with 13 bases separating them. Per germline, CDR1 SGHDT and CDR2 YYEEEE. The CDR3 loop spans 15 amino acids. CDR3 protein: CASSFPGTINYGYTF. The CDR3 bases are TGTGCCAGCAGCTTCCCGGGGACAATCAACTATGGCTACACCTTC.

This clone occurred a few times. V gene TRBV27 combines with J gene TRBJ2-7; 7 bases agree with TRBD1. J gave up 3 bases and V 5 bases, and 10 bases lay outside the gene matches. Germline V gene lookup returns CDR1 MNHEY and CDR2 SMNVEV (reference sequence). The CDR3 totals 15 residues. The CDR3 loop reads CASSARQGAFYEQYF. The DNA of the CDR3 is TGTGCCAGCAGTGCGCGACAGGGTGCCTTCTACGAGCAGTACTTC.

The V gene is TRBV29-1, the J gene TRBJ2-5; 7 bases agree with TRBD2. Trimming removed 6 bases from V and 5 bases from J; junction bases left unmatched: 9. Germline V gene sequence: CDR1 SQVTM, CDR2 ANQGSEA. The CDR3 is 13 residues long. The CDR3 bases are TGCAGCGTGGGACTAAGGCCGGGCGAGACCCAGTACTTC. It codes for CSVGLRPGETQYF.

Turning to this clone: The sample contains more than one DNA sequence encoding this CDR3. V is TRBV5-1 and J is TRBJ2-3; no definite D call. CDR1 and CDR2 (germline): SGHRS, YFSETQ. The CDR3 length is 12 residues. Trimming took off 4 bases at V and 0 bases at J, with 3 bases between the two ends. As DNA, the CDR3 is TGCGCCAGCAGCCCGAGCACAGATACGCAGTATTTT. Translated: CASSPSTDTQYF.

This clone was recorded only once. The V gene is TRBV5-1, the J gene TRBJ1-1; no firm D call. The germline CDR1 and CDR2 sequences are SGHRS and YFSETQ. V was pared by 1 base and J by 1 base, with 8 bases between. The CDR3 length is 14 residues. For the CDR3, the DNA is TGCGCCAGCAGCTTGCGTCTAGGGAACACTGAAGCTTTCTTT. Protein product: CASSLRLGNTEAFF.

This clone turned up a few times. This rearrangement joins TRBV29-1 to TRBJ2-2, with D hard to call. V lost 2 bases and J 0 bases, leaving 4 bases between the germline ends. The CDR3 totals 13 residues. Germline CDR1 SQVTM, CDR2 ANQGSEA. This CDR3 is CSVEKANTGELFF. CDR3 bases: TGCAGCGTTGAAAAAGCGAACACCGGGGAGCTGTTTTTT.

DNA of the CDR3: TGCAGCGCTCGAAGCGTGGGGGGTTACGAGCAGTACTTC. Its protein is CSARSVGGYEQYF. The gene calls are TRBV29-1 and TRBJ2-7; tentatively, D is TRBD2 (6 bases). CDR3 length: 13 amino acids. Looked up from germline, CDR1 is SQVTM and CDR2 is ANQGSEA. V was clipped by 7 bases and J by 4 bases, with 17 bases between them.

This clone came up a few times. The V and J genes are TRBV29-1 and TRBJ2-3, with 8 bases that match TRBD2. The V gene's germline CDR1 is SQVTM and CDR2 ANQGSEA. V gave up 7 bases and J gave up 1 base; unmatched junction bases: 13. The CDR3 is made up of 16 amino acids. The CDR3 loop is CSGAPGGLGRTDTQYF. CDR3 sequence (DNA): TGCAGCGGAGCTCCGGGGGGGCTCGGACGCACAGATACGCAGTATTTT.

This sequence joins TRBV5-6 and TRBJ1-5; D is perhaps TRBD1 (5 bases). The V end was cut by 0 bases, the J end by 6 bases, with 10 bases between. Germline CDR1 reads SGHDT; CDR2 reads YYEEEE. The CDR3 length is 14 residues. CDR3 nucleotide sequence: TGTGCCAGCAGCTTGGAAGGGGTTAGTCAGCCCCAGCATTTT. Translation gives CASSLEGVSQPQHF.

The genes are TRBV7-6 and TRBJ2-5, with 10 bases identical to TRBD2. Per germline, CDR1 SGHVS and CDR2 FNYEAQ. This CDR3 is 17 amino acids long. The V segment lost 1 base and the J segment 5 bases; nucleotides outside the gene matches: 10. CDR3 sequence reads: CASSLGDQRGGLETQYF. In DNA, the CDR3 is TGTGCCAGCAGCTTAGGCGACCAGCGGGGGGGCCTTGAGACCCAGTACTTC.

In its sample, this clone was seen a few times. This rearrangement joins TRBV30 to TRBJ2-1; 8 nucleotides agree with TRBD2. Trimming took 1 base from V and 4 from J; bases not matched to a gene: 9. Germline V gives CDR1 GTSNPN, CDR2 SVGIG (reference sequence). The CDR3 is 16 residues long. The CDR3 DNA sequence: TGTGCCTGGAGTGCCTGGGGTAGCGGGGTTTACAATGAGCAGTTCTTC. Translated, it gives CAWSAWGSGVYNEQFF.

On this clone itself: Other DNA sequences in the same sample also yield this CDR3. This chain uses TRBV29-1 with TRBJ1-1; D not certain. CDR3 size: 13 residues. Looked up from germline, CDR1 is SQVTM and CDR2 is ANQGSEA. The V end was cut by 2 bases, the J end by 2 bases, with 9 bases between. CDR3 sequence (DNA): TGCAGCGTTGAAAGGCAGCTAAACACTGAAGCTTTCTTT. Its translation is CSVERQLNTEAFF.

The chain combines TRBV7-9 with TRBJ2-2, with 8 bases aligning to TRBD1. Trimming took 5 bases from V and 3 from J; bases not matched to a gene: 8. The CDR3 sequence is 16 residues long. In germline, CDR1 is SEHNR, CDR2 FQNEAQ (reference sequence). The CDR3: CASSPPATGDTGELFF. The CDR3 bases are TGTGCCAGCAGCCCCCCGGCGACAGGGGACACCGGGGAGCTGTTTTTT.

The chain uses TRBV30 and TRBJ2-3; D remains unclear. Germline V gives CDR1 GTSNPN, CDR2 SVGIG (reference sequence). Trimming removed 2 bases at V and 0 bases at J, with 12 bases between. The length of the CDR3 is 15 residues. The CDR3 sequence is CAWSRAARSTDTQYF. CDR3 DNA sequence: TGTGCCTGGAGTAGGGCAGCACGAAGCACAGATACGCAGTATTTT.

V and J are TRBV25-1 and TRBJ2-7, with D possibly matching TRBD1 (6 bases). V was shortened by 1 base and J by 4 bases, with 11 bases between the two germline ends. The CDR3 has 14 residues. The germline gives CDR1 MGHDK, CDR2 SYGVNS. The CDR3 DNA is TGTGCCAGCAGTGAATCCCACAGGGAGTACGAGCAGTACTTC. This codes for CASSESHREYEQYF.

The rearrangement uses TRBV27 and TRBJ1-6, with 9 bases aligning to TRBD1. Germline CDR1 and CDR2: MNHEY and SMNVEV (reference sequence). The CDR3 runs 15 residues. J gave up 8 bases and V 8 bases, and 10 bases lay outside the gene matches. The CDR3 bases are TGTGCCAGCCGCACTACAGGGGGCTCGCATTCACCCCTCCACTTT. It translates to CASRTTGGSHSPLHF.

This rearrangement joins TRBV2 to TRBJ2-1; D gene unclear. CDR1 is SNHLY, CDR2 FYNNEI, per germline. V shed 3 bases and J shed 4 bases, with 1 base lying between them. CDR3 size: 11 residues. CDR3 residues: CASSDYNEQFF. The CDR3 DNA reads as TGTGCCAGCAGTGATTACAATGAGCAGTTCTTC.

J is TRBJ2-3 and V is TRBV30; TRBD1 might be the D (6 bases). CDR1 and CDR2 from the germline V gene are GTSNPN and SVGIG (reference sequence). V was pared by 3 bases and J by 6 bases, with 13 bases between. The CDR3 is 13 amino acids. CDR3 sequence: CAWSRLGADTQYF. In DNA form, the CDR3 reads TGTGCCTGGAGCCGATTGGGGGCGGATACGCAGTATTTT.